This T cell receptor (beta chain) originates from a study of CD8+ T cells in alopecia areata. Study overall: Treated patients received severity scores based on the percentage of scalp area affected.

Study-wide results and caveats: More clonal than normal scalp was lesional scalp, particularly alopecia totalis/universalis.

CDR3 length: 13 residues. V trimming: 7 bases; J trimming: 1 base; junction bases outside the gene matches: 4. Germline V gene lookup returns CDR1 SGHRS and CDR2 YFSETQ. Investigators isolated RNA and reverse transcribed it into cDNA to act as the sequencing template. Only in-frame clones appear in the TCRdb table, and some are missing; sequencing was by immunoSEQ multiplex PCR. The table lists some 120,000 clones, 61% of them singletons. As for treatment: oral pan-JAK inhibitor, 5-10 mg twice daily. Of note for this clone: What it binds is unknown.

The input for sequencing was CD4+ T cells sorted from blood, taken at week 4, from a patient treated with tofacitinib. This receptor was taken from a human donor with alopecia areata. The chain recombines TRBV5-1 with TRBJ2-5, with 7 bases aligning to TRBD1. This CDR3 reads CASPGTVQETQYF. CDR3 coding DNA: TGCGCCAGCCCCGGGACAGTCCAAGAGACCCAGTACTTC.